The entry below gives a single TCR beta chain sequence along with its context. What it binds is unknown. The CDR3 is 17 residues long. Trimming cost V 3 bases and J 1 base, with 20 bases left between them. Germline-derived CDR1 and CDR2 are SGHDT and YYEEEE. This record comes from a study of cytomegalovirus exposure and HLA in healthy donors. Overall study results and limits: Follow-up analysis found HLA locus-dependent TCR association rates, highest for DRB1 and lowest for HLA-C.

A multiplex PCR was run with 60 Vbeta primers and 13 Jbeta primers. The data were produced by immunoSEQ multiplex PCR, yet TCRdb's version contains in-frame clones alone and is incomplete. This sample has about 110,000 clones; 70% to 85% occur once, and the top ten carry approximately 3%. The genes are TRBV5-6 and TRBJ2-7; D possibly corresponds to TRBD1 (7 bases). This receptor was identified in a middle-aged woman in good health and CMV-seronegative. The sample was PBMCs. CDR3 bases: TGTGCCAGCAGCTCGACTGCCCGGCCAGGGGGGTCCTACGAGCAGTACTTC. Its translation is CASSSTARPGGSYEQYF.